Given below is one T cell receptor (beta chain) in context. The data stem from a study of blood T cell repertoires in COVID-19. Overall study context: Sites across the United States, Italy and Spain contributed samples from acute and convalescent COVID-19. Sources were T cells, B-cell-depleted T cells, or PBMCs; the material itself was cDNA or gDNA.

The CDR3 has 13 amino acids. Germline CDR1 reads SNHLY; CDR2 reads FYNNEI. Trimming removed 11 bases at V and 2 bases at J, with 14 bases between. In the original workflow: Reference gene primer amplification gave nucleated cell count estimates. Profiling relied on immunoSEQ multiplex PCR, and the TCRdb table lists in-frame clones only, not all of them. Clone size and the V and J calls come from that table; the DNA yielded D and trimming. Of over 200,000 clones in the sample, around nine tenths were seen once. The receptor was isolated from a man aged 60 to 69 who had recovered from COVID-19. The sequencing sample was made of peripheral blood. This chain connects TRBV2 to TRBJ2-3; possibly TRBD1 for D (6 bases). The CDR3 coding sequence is TGTGCCTTGGAAGGGGGAGACACAGATACGCAGTATTTT. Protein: CALEGGDTDTQYF.